This T cell receptor (beta chain) was recorded in a study of OX40 agonist ivuxolimab in advanced cancers. About the study: Patients were treated with ivuxolimab, an agonistic anti-OX40 (CD134) antibody. Having had anti-PD-1, anti-PD-L1 or anti-CTLA-4 therapy before was allowed, and around 39% had some.

Profiling relied on immunoSEQ multiplex PCR, and the TCRdb table lists in-frame clones only, not all of them. The sample consists of tens of thousands of clones, around 77% of them appearing once. V lost 4 bases to trimming and J lost 6 bases; unmatched junction nucleotides: 6. Germline loops: CDR1 MDHEN, CDR2 SYDVKM. The CDR3 contains 14 residues. This material consisted of CD4+ or CD8+ T cells sorted from blood, taken in a trial of the OX40 agonist ivuxolimab. The source of this sequence is an adult with an advanced solid tumor such as melanoma, head and neck, liver or kidney cancer. The chain has TRBV28 and TRBJ1-3; 7 bases match TRBD1. The CDR3 DNA sequence: TGTGCCAGCAGTTCCCTACAGGGGAAAAACACCATATATTTT. It codes for CASSSLQGKNTIYF.